This T cell receptor (beta chain) derives from a study of T cell responses to AZD1222 COVID-19 vaccine. The CDR3 sequence is 16 residues long. Between the trimmed V and J ends, which lost 4 bases and 1 base, there was a span of 14 bases. Germline-derived CDR1 and CDR2 are MGHRA and YSYEKL. Data came from immunoSEQ multiplex PCR; TCRdb stores just in-frame clones and leaves some out. The sample records tens of thousands of clones, nearly 90% being singletons. On this clone itself: The target antigen is unknown.

Overall study findings and caveats: Donors skewed white British and female; clonal diversity was possibly underestimated. Reportedly, nearly half the spike-specific TCRs target unmutated variant regions. At baseline, seropositivity was found in only 5 to 7 AZD1222 recipients. With two AZD1222 doses given, Spike-specific TCR breadth and depth both rose.

The receptor was derived from an adult in good health. The sequenced sample was peripheral blood, obtained on day 0 of AZD1222 vaccination. The J gene is TRBJ1-3, the V gene TRBV4-1; D is ambiguous. This CDR3 reads CASSLQESASGNTIYF. CDR3 nucleotide sequence: TGCGCCAGCAGCCTTCAGGAAAGTGCTTCTGGAAACACCATATATTTT.